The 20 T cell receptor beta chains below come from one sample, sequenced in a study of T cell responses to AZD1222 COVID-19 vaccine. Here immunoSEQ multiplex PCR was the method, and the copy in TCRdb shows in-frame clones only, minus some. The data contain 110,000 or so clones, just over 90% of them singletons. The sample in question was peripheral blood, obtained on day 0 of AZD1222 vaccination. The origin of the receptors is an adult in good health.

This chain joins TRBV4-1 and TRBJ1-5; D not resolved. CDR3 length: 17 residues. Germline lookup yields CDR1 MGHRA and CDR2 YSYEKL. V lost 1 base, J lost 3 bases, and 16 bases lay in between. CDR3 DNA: TGCGCCAGCAGCCAAGCTCCCACGGATGGAGACAATCAGCCCCAGCATTTT. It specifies CASSQAPTDGDNQPQHF.

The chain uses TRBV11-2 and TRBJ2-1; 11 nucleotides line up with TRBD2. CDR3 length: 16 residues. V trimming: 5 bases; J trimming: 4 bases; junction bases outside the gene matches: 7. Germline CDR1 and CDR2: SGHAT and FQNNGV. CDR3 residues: CASSPRLAGSYNEQFF. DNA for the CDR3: TGTGCCAGCAGCCCCAGACTAGCGGGGAGTTACAATGAGCAGTTCTTC. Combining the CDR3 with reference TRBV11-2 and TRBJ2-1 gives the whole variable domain EAGVAQSPRYKIIEKRQSVAFWCNPISGHATLYWYQQILGQGPKLLIQFQNNGVVDDSQLPKDRFSAERLKGVDSTLKIQPAKLEDSAVYLCASSPRLAGSYNEQFFGPGTRLTVL.

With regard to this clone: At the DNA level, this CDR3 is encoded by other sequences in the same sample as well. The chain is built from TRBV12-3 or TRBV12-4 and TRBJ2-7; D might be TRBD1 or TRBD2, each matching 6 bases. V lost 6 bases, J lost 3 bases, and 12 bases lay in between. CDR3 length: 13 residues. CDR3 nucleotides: TGTGCCAGCAGCCGGGGGCAGTACTACGAGCAGTACTTC. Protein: CASSRGQYYEQYF.

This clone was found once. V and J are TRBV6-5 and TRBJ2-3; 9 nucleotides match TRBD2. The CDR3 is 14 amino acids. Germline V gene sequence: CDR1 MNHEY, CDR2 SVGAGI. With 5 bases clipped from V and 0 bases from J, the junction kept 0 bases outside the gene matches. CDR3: CASSLAGSTDTQYF. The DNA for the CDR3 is TGTGCCAGCAGTCTAGCGGGGAGCACAGATACGCAGTATTTT.

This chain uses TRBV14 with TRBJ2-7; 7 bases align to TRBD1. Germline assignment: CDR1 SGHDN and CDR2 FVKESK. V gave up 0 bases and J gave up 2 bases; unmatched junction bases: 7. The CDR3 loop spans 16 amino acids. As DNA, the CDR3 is TGTGCCAGCAGCCAAGATGGGGCAGGGGGACCCTACGAGCAGTACTTC. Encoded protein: CASSQDGAGGPYEQYF.

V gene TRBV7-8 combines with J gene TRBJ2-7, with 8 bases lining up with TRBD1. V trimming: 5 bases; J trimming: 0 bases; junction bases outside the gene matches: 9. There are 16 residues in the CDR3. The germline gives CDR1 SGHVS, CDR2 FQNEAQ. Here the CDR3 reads CASSVGQGGSSYEQYF. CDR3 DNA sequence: TGTGCCAGCAGCGTCGGACAGGGCGGTAGCTCCTACGAGCAGTACTTC.

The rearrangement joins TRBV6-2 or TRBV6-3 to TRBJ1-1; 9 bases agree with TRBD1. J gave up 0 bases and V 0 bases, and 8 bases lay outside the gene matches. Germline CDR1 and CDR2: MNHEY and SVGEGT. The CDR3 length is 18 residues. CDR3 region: CASSYSPGQGIMNTEAFF. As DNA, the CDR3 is TGTGCCAGCAGTTACTCTCCGGGACAGGGCATCATGAACACTGAAGCTTTCTTT.

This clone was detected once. This CDR3 is CASSPLAGGRVANTGELFF. The DNA for the CDR3 is TGTGCCAGCAGCCCACTCGCGGGGGGACGAGTCGCGAACACCGGGGAGCTGTTTTTT. V is TRBV5-5 and J is TRBJ2-2, with 8 bases that match TRBD2. Germline V gene lookup returns CDR1 SGHKS and CDR2 YYEKEE (reference sequence). J lost 0 bases, V lost 4 bases, and 14 bases had no gene match. The CDR3 runs 19 residues.

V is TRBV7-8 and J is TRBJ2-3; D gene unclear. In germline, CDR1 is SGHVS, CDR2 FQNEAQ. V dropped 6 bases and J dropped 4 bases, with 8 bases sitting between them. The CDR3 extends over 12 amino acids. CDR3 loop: CASSSFSDTQYF. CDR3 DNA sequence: TGTGCCAGCAGTTCCTTTTCAGATACGCAGTATTTT.

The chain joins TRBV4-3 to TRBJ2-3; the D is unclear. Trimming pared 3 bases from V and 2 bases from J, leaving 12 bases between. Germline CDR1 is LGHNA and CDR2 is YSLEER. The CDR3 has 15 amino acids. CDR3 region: CASSHERIITDTQYF. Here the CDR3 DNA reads TGCGCCAGCAGCCATGAGCGTATAATCACAGATACGCAGTATTTT.

The chain's CDR3 is CASSVGESEQYF. In nucleotides, the CDR3 is TGTGCCAGCAGCGTAGGGGAGAGCGAGCAGTACTTC. The chain couples TRBV9 to TRBJ2-7; D possibly corresponds to TRBD2 (5 bases). The CDR3 is made up of 12 amino acids. V lost 0 bases to trimming and J lost 6 bases, with 7 bases between them. Per germline, CDR1 SGDLS and CDR2 YYNGEE.

CDR3 sequence: CASNNRGGAQHF. In DNA form, the CDR3 reads TGTGCCAGCAACAATCGGGGAGGGGCCCAGCATTTT. This chain joins TRBV12-3 or TRBV12-4 and TRBJ1-5; TRBD1 might be the D (5 bases). Trimming removed 7 bases from V and 11 bases from J, with 15 bases in between. The CDR3 has 12 residues.

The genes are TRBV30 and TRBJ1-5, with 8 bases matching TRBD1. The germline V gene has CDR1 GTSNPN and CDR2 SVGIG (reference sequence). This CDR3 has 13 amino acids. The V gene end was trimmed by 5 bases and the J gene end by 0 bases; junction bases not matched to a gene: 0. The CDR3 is CAWGQGSNQPQHF. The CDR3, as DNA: TGTGCCTGGGGACAGGGTAGCAATCAGCCCCAGCATTTT.

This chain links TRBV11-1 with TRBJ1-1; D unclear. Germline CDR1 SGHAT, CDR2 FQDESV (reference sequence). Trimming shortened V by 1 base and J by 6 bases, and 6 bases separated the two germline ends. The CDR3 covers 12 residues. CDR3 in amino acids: CASSLGFAEAFF. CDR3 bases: TGTGCCAGCAGCTTAGGGTTTGCTGAAGCTTTCTTT.

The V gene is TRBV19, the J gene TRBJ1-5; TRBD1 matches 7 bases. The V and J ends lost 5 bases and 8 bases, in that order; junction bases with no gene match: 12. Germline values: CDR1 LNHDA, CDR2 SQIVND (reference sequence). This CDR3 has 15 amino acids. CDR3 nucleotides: TGTGCCAGTAGTTCTGGGGACAGAAGAAGTGAGCCCCAGCATTTT. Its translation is CASSSGDRRSEPQHF.

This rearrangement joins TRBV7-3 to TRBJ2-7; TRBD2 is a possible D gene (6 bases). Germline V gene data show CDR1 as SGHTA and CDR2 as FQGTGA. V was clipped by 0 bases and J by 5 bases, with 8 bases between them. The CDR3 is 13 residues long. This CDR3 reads CASSLTGGHEQYF. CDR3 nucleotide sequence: TGTGCCAGCAGCTTAACCGGGGGTCACGAGCAGTACTTC.

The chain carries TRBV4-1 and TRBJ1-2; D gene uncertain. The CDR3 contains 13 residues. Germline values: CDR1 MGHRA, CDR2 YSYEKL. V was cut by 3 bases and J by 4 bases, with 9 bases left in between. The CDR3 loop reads CASSHQGSYGYTF. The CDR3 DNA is TGCGCCAGCAGCCATCAAGGGAGCTATGGCTACACCTTC.

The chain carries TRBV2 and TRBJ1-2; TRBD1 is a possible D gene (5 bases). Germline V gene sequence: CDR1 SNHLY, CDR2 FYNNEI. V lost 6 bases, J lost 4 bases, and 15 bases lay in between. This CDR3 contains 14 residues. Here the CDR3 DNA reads TGTGCCAGCAGAAAGACAGACTCCAGCTATGGCTACACCTTC. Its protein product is CASRKTDSSYGYTF.

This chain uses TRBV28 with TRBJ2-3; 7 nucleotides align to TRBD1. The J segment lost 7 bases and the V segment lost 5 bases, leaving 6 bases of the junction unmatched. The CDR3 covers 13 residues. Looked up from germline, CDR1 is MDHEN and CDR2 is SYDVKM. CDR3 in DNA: TGTGCCAGCAGTATGGAACAGGGGAATACGCAGTATTTT. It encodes CASSMEQGNTQYF.

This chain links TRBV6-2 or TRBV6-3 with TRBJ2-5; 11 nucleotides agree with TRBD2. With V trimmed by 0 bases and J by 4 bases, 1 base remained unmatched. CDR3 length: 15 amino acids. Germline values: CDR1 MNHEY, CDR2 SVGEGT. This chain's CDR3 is CASSYSLAGAETQYF. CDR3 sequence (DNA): TGTGCCAGCAGTTACTCACTAGCGGGGGCAGAGACCCAGTACTTC.